This T cell receptor beta chain emerged from a study of beta chain features in type 1 diabetes. Findings of the study overall: Moderately but significantly shorter TCRB CDR3s were found in Type 1 diabetes patients in all four CD4+ subsets.

A remark on this clone: The antigen remains unidentified.

The sequenced template was cDNA made from the entire isolated RNA. Clones were read by immunoSEQ multiplex PCR, and TCRdb kept only the in-frame ones, dropping some. The sample records around 250,000 clones, roughly 13% being singletons. Germline V CDR1 and CDR2: SGHDT, YYEEEE. V lost 0 bases to trimming and J lost 6 bases, with 6 bases between them. This CDR3 region has 13 residues. V usage is TRBV5-6 and J usage is TRBJ2-2; a possible D gene is TRBD1 (5 bases). This receptor was obtained from a man aged 25-40 years with type 1 diabetes. The sequenced sample consisted of naive CD4+ T cells from blood. CDR3 nucleotide sequence: TGTGCCAGCAGCTTGGGGGGCCCCGGGGAGCTGTTTTTT. It is translated as CASSLGGPGELFF.